Shown below are 13 T cell receptor beta chains from a single sample sequenced in a study of Graves' ophthalmopathy and Graves' hyperthyroidism. Amplified material comprised TCR beta CDR3 regions derived from RNA transcripts. HTBI-primed first-round RT-PCR preceded second-round multiplex PCR. TCRdb redid the calling of the multiplex PCR reads with MiXCR, one entry per CDR3 protein. The sample lists more than 150,000 distinct CDR3 sequences, less than 45% occurring once. Sequences were obtained from peripheral blood. The receptors come from a woman in her thirties or forties with Graves' ophthalmopathy.

The chain links TRBV6-1 to TRBJ1-2; unclear D gene. Germline loops: CDR1 MNHNS, CDR2 SASEGT. This CDR3 contains 14 residues. V was clipped by 6 bases and J by 2 bases, with 13 bases between them. CDR3 in DNA: TGTGCCAGCAGCGCCCGGGAGGCGAACTATGGCTACACCTTC. As protein: CASSAREANYGYTF.

This clonotype was seen many times. The V and J genes are TRBV19 and TRBJ2-7, with no clear D. CDR3 length equals 12 residues. Germline V gene data show CDR1 as LNHDA and CDR2 as SQIVND (reference sequence). The V end was cut by 0 bases, the J end by 4 bases, with 4 bases between. CDR3 residues: CASSIDGYEQYF. CDR3 bases: TGTGCCAGTAGTATAGACGGATACGAGCAGTACTTC. Full variable domain (outside the CDR3, taken from reference TRBV19 and TRBJ2-7): DGGITQSPKYLFRKEGQNVTLSCEQNLNHDAMYWYRQDPGQGLRLIYYSQIVNDFQKGDIAEGYSVSREKKESFPLTVTSAQKNPTAFYLCASSIDGYEQYFGPGTRLTVT.

This clonotype has a count of ten or more. The chain is built from TRBV5-1 and TRBJ1-6, with 10 bases that match TRBD1. CDR1 and CDR2 (germline): SGHRS, YFSETQ. Trimming removed 5 bases from V and 6 bases from J; junction bases left unmatched: 2. The CDR3 loop spans 14 amino acids. CDR3: CASRGTGVNSPLHF. CDR3 DNA: TGCGCCAGCAGGGGGACAGGGGTTAATTCACCCCTCCACTTT.

This clonotype was found many times. V usage is TRBV30 and J usage is TRBJ2-1; TRBD2 matches at 9 bases. Trimming removed 3 bases from V and 8 bases from J; junction bases left unmatched: 8. The germline V gene has CDR1 GTSNPN and CDR2 SVGIG (reference sequence). The CDR3 length is 14 residues. This CDR3 is CAWRGAGGLHEQFF. DNA for the CDR3: TGTGCCTGGAGAGGGGCGGGAGGGCTCCATGAGCAGTTCTTC.

This clonotype was counted many times. Since a much larger clone is just one base distant, this may be a read error. The chain combines TRBV12-3 or TRBV12-4 with TRBJ1-2; TRBD1 matches at 7 bases. This CDR3 comprises 13 residues. CDR3 bases: TGTGCCAGCAGTACGACAGGGAGGCATGGCTACGCCTTC. Residues: CASSTTGRHGYAF.

The V call is TRBV6-2 or TRBV6-3, the J call TRBJ2-6; possible D gene TRBD1, 5 bases. The V gene lost 6 bases and the J gene lost 1 base, with 10 bases spanning the gap. Germline V gene sequence: CDR1 MNHEY, CDR2 SVGEGT. The length of the CDR3 is 15 residues. CDR3 loop: CASSVQGSGANVLTF. CDR3 DNA: TGTGCCAGCAGCGTCCAGGGATCTGGGGCCAACGTCCTGACTTTC.

This clonotype came up many times. V and J are TRBV6-1 and TRBJ1-5; 8 bases agree with TRBD1. Germline CDR1 MNHNS, CDR2 SASEGT. The V gene end was trimmed by 6 bases and the J gene end by 2 bases; junction bases not matched to a gene: 6. The CDR3 is 15 amino acids. CDR3 nucleotides: TGTGCCAGCAGGACGTTGACAGGGGGCAATCAGCCCCAGCATTTT. Translating it yields CASRTLTGGNQPQHF.

This CDR3 reads CASSLPPNYGYTF. In DNA form, the CDR3 reads TGTGCCAGCAGCTTACCACCTAACTATGGCTACACCTTC. J is TRBJ1-2 and V is TRBV7-8; D remains unclear. The V end was cut by 2 bases, the J end by 0 bases, with 4 bases between. Germline values: CDR1 SGHVS, CDR2 FQNEAQ. CDR3 length: 13 amino acids.

The sample holds many counts of this clonotype. Written as DNA, the CDR3 is TGTGCCAGCAGCATCGACAGGGGTCGTGGCTACACCTTC. The encoded protein is CASSIDRGRGYTF. This chain links TRBV7-2 with TRBJ1-2; 8 nucleotides align to TRBD1. V lost 5 bases to trimming and J lost 7 bases; unmatched junction nucleotides: 6. Per germline, CDR1 SGHTA and CDR2 FQGNSA. This CDR3 region has 13 residues.

V usage is TRBV4-3 and J usage is TRBJ2-2, with TRBD1 matching 7 bases. V trimming: 6 bases; J trimming: 4 bases; junction bases outside the gene matches: 5. CDR1 is LGHNA, CDR2 YSLEER, per germline. The CDR3 is made up of 14 amino acids. In DNA, the CDR3 is TGCGCCAGCAGACAGGACAGGATCACCGGGGAGCTGTTTTTT. Amino acid sequence: CASRQDRITGELFF.

This sequence joins TRBV6-5 and TRBJ1-2; D is unresolved. V dropped 4 bases and J dropped 0 bases, with 12 bases sitting between them. In germline, CDR1 is MNHEY, CDR2 SVGAGI. This CDR3 comprises 15 residues. In DNA form, the CDR3 reads TGTGCCAGCAGTTTCAAGGCCCGGGCTAACTATGGCTACACCTTC. The encoded protein is CASSFKARANYGYTF.

Ten or more counts support this clonotype. This chain uses TRBV7-2 with TRBJ2-7; no reliable D call. Germline V gives CDR1 SGHTA, CDR2 FQGNSA. The CDR3 covers 14 residues. The germline V and J ends were trimmed by 5 bases and 3 bases, with 14 bases remaining between them. The CDR3 nucleotides are TGTGCCAGCAGCCCCCCGATTGGGATCTACGAGCAGTACTTC. Amino acids: CASSPPIGIYEQYF.

This clonotype was picked up many times. The chain employs TRBV6-1 and TRBJ2-2, with 9 positions matching TRBD1. V shed 3 bases, J shed 7 bases, and the junction held 3 bases outside the gene matches. The CDR3 contains 14 residues. CDR1 is MNHNS and CDR2 is SASEGT in the germline V gene. The CDR3 DNA is TGTGCCAGCAGTGAGCCGGGACAGGGCGGGGAGCTGTTTTTT. This sequence encodes CASSEPGQGGELFF.